This T cell receptor (beta chain) is from a study of blood T cell repertoires in COVID-19. The germline V gene has CDR1 LNHDA and CDR2 SQIVND (reference sequence). The CDR3 spans 16 residues. Trimming shortened V by 3 bases and J by 2 bases, and 17 bases separated the two germline ends. TCRdb's copy holds only in-frame clones and misses some; the assay was immunoSEQ multiplex PCR. In the table there are a few hundred thousand clones, roughly 91% of which are singletons. This clone appeared once. This sequence was found in a woman in her forties or fifties who had been exposed to COVID-19. This chain links TRBV19 with TRBJ2-7, with a possible D match to TRBD2 (6 bases). The sequenced material came from PBMCs or T cells enriched from blood (not recorded which). CDR3 in DNA: TGTGCCAGTAGTATCGGGGGAACAGGAGTAACCTACGAGCAGTACTTC. Its translation is CASSIGGTGVTYEQYF.